Below, 24 T cell receptor beta chains from the same sample are listed, as sequenced in a study of technical replicates of blood from four donors. Measured with immunoSEQ multiplex PCR; TCRdb has only the in-frame clones, and not every one. The sample lists approximately 89,000 clones, about 94% seen once, with about 0.39% in the top ten. The sample consisted of T cells isolated from PBMCs. These receptors all stem from a human donor in good health.

The chain combines TRBV5-6 with TRBJ1-2, with TRBD1 matching 9 bases. Trimming removed 3 bases from V and 4 bases from J; junction bases left unmatched: 7. This CDR3 is 15 amino acids long. The germline V gene encodes CDR1 SGHDT and CDR2 YYEEEE. The CDR3 DNA reads as TGTGCCAGCAGCTCAGGGACAGGGAGAAGCTATGGCTACACCTTC. Its protein is CASSSGTGRSYGYTF. Looking up the rest from reference TRBV5-6 and TRBJ1-2 gives the full variable domain: DAGVTQSPTHLIKTRGQQVTLRCSPKSGHDTVSWYQQALGQGPQFIFQYYEEEERQRGNFPDRFSGHQFPNYSSELNVNALLLGDSALYLCASSSGTGRSYGYTFGSGTRLTVV.

The rearrangement joins TRBV10-1 to TRBJ2-1, with D unclear. Per the germline V gene, CDR1 is WNHNN and CDR2 is SYGVQD (reference sequence). With 5 bases removed from V and 10 bases from J, the gap between germline ends came to 18 bases. CDR3 size: 14 residues. The CDR3 spells CASSSSRLGGEQFF. The CDR3 DNA reads TGCGCCAGCAGTTCCTCGAGACTGGGTGGGGAGCAGTTCTTC.

The rearrangement links TRBV28 to TRBJ2-2; TRBD1 is a possible D gene (6 bases). CDR3 length: 15 amino acids. Trimming removed 6 bases from V and 4 bases from J, with 15 bases in between. The germline CDR1 and CDR2 sequences are MDHEN and SYDVKM. DNA of the CDR3: TGTGCCAGCAGCAGTACAGGGTTTTCCACCGGGGAGCTGTTTTTT. Encoded protein: CASSSTGFSTGELFF.

The chain has TRBV7-2 and TRBJ2-1; TRBD2 agrees at 8 bases. The V segment lost 5 bases and the J segment 6 bases; nucleotides outside the gene matches: 12. Germline V CDR1 and CDR2: SGHTA, FQGNSA. This CDR3 is built from 16 residues. CDR3 loop: CASSLSRLAGSNEQFF. The DNA for the CDR3 is TGTGCCAGCAGCCTTAGTCGTCTAGCGGGCAGCAATGAGCAGTTCTTC.

The chain carries TRBV28 and TRBJ2-7, with 10 bases lining up with TRBD2. The CDR3 is 17 amino acids. Trimming at V came to 9 bases and at J to 4 bases, leaving 18 bases not matched to a gene. Per germline, CDR1 MDHEN and CDR2 SYDVKM. The CDR3 is CASWGGSGLARQYEQYF. Here the CDR3 DNA reads TGTGCCAGTTGGGGTGGTTCGGGACTAGCGAGACAATACGAGCAGTACTTC.

V usage is TRBV30 and J usage is TRBJ1-2, with D uncertain. This CDR3 is 11 amino acids long. Germline values: CDR1 GTSNPN, CDR2 SVGIG (reference sequence). V shed 3 bases and J shed 8 bases, with 10 bases lying between them. CDR3 protein: CAWSLSLGYTF. The DNA for the CDR3 is TGTGCCTGGAGCCTAAGTCTGGGCTACACCTTC.

This sequence joins TRBV6-4 and TRBJ2-2; a possible D gene is TRBD1 (7 bases). The V and J ends lost 3 bases and 3 bases respectively, with 20 bases between them. This CDR3 has 18 amino acids. The germline V gene has CDR1 MRHNA and CDR2 SNTAGT. CDR3 region: CASSEPTGREGHTGELFF. In nucleotides, the CDR3 is TGTGCCAGCAGTGAACCGACAGGGCGGGAAGGGCACACCGGGGAGCTGTTTTTT.

The chain has TRBV18 and TRBJ2-3, with a weak D call TRBD2 (6 bases). This CDR3 has 16 residues. Germline V gene sequence: CDR1 KGHSH, CDR2 LQKENI. Trimming cost V 3 bases and J 0 bases, with 13 bases left between them. CDR3 nucleotide sequence: TGTGCCAGCTCACCCGTGCGGGGCATTAGCACAGATACGCAGTATTTT. Protein: CASSPVRGISTDTQYF.

In its sample, this clone was seen once. This chain links TRBV28 with TRBJ2-3; D ambiguous. The CDR3 is 14 residues long. Trimming removed 3 bases at V and 4 bases at J, with 11 bases between. Germline lookup yields CDR1 MDHEN and CDR2 SYDVKM. The CDR3 is CASSFSLVADTQYF. As DNA, the CDR3 is TGTGCCAGCAGTTTCTCGCTAGTTGCAGATACGCAGTATTTT.

This sequence joins TRBV5-1 and TRBJ2-3; D not certain. This CDR3 is 15 amino acids long. CDR1 and CDR2 from the germline V gene are SGHRS and YFSETQ. V lost 0 bases and J lost 0, with 8 bases in between. The CDR3 sequence is CASSLGAVSTDTQYF. The CDR3 nucleotides are TGCGCCAGCAGCTTGGGGGCAGTGAGCACAGATACGCAGTATTTT.

J is TRBJ2-1 and V is TRBV7-2; 8 bases match TRBD2. Germline CDR1 and CDR2: SGHTA and FQGNSA. The CDR3 has 15 residues. J gave up 7 bases and V 5 bases, and 10 bases lay outside the gene matches. The CDR3 here is CASSVRPGGFNEQFF. The CDR3 nucleotides are TGTGCCAGCAGCGTAAGGCCGGGAGGGTTTAATGAGCAGTTCTTC.

The V gene is TRBV28, the J gene TRBJ1-3, with TRBD1 matching 7 bases. Germline CDR1 reads MDHEN; CDR2 reads SYDVKM. V was clipped by 6 bases and J by 0 bases; unmatched bases: 2. The CDR3 contains 14 residues. The CDR3 region is CASSWDSSGNTIYF. The CDR3 bases are TGTGCCAGCAGCTGGGACAGCTCTGGAAACACCATATATTTT. The full variable domain, in which reference TRBV28 and TRBJ1-3 provide the parts outside the CDR3, is DVKVTQSSRYLVKRTGEKVFLECVQDMDHENMFWYRQDPGLGLRLIYFSYDVKMKEKGDIPEGYSVSREKKERFSLILESASTNQTSMYLCASSWDSSGNTIYFGEGSWLTVV.

CDR3 loop: CASSVQGIGTEAFF. In DNA form, the CDR3 reads TGTGCCAGCAGCGTACAGGGTATTGGCACTGAAGCTTTCTTT. The chain joins TRBV11-3 to TRBJ1-1, with D perhaps TRBD1 (6 bases). The CDR3 has 14 residues. V was trimmed by 5 bases and J by 4 bases, leaving 14 bases between them. Germline V CDR1 and CDR2: SGHNT, YENEEA.

The chain links TRBV19 to TRBJ1-3; D is possibly TRBD1 (6 bases). The CDR3 loop spans 15 amino acids. Germline loops: CDR1 LNHDA, CDR2 SQIVND (reference sequence). V lost 6 bases and J lost 0, with 12 bases in between. The CDR3 sequence: CASSQGFHSGNTIYF. CDR3 coding DNA: TGTGCCAGTAGCCAGGGGTTCCACTCTGGAAACACCATATATTTT.

The rearrangement links TRBV29-1 to TRBJ1-5; a weak D match, TRBD1 (6 bases). The CDR3 extends over 14 amino acids. CDR1 is SQVTM, CDR2 ANQGSEA, per germline. V was cut by 6 bases and J by 9 bases, with 21 bases left in between. The CDR3 protein is CSVGPSQGSGPQHF. CDR3 sequence (DNA): TGCAGCGTGGGGCCCAGTCAGGGGTCTGGGCCCCAGCATTTT.

The chain uses TRBV13 and TRBJ2-1; no firm D call. Germline CDR1 and CDR2: PRHDT and FYEKMQ (reference sequence). The CDR3 extends over 13 amino acids. V lost 0 bases to trimming and J lost 10 bases, with 10 bases between them. In DNA, the CDR3 is TGTGCCAGCAGCTTAGGCTCCGGCGGCGAGCAGTTCTTC. This codes for CASSLGSGGEQFF.

The genes are TRBV14 and TRBJ2-7; tentative D call: TRBD2 (6 bases). The germline V gene has CDR1 SGHDN and CDR2 FVKESK. Trimming removed 0 bases at V and 2 bases at J, with 11 bases between. The CDR3 is made up of 15 amino acids. CDR3 DNA: TGTGCCAGCAGCCAAGAAAGGGAGGCGGCCTACGAGCAGTACTTC. Amino acid sequence: CASSQEREAAYEQYF.

The chain joins TRBV10-2 to TRBJ2-7, with 12 bases that match TRBD2. The CDR3 loop spans 14 amino acids. Looked up from germline, CDR1 is WSHSY and CDR2 is SAAADI. V lost 8 bases, J lost 0 bases, and 2 bases stayed unmatched. In DNA, the CDR3 is TGCGCCAGCTGGACTAGCGGGATCTCCTACGAGCAGTACTTC. This sequence encodes CASWTSGISYEQYF.

The chain couples TRBV7-2 to TRBJ2-3; a weak D match, TRBD1 (5 bases). There are 15 residues in the CDR3. Trimming took 3 bases from V and 4 from J, leaving 14 bases between them. The germline V gene has CDR1 SGHTA and CDR2 FQGNSA. The CDR3 protein is CASSLGRMGADTQYF. The CDR3 DNA reads as TGTGCCAGCAGCTTGGGGCGGATGGGCGCAGATACGCAGTATTTT.

This chain connects TRBV20-1 to TRBJ1-1; unclear D gene. V was trimmed by 4 bases and J by 6 bases, leaving 3 bases between them. This CDR3 region has 9 residues. The germline CDR1 and CDR2 sequences are DFQATT and SNEGSKA (reference sequence). DNA for the CDR3: TGCAGTGCTATCTCTGAAGCTTTCTTT. Protein: CSAISEAFF.

For the CDR3, the DNA is TGTGCCAGCAGCTTAAGAGGGCCGGGACAGGGACCCTCTGGGGCCAACGTCCTGACTTTC. Encoded protein: CASSLRGPGQGPSGANVLTF. V and J are TRBV7-3 and TRBJ2-6; 9 nucleotides agree with TRBD1. The germline V gene has CDR1 SGHTA and CDR2 FQGTGA. The CDR3 consists of 20 residues. V lost 1 base and J lost 0; bases outside the gene matches: 10.

J is TRBJ1-4 and V is TRBV27; maybe TRBD1 (5 bases). CDR1 is MNHEY, CDR2 SMNVEV, per germline (reference sequence). V gave up 1 base and J gave up 6 bases, with 12 bases separating them. CDR3 length: 15 residues. For the CDR3, the DNA is TGTGCCAGCAGTTTATTTACAGGTTATGATGAAAAACTGTTTTTT. Translating gives CASSLFTGYDEKLFF.

The chain has TRBV6-1 and TRBJ2-6, with D maybe TRBD1 (6 bases). The CDR3 has 18 amino acids. Germline lookup yields CDR1 MNHNS and CDR2 SASEGT. Trimming removed 2 bases at V and 0 bases at J, with 14 bases between. The CDR3 is CASSELGHVSSGANVLTF. CDR3 coding DNA: TGTGCCAGCAGTGAATTGGGACACGTCAGCTCTGGGGCCAACGTCCTGACTTTC.

The chain uses TRBV4-1 and TRBJ1-2, with 9 nucleotides matching TRBD1. Germline assignment: CDR1 MGHRA and CDR2 YSYEKL. Trimming cost V 2 bases and J 7 bases; bases outside gene matches: 8. This CDR3 contains 15 residues. The CDR3 nucleotides read TGCGCCAGCAGCCAACCAACAGGGGGCATTACTGGCTACACCTTC. It yields the protein CASSQPTGGITGYTF.